Following are 12 T cell receptor beta chains from one sample sequenced in a study of regulatory T cells in long-lasting Graves disease. Construction of the TCR beta libraries employed iRepertoire HTBI primers in conjunction with Arm-PCR of CDR3 regions. TCRdb reprocessed the multiplex PCR reads with MiXCR, giving one entry per CDR3 protein. This sample carries 350,000 to 450,000 distinct CDR3 sequences, 15% of them seen once, and the ten largest clones take approximately 16%. Indicated time point: newly diagnosed GD, antithyroid drugs for less than 3 months. Isolated PBMC RNA provided the starting material for the TCR library. These data are also associated with another study on T cells in Graves' hyperthyroidism and ophthalmopathy.

This specimen was peripheral blood mononuclear cells (PBMCs), taken at new diagnosis, from a patient treated with antithyroid drugs. Receptors originate from a young woman with Graves disease.

This clonotype was observed many times. The CDR3 DNA is TGTGCCAGCAGCCTGACGGGACTAGCGGGCTCAGATACGCAGTATTTT. It is translated as CASSLTGLAGSDTQYF. The chain combines TRBV7-3 with TRBJ2-3; TRBD2 agrees at 12 bases. Germline lookup yields CDR1 SGHTA and CDR2 FQGTGA. V shed 5 bases, J shed 4 bases, and the junction held 7 bases outside the gene matches. The CDR3 has 16 residues.

This clonotype was counted many times. The V call is TRBV18, the J call TRBJ2-2; no definite D call. Trimming cost V 3 bases and J 4 bases, with 9 bases left between them. This CDR3 is built from 14 residues. Germline V CDR1 and CDR2: KGHSH, LQKENI. The CDR3: CASSPIQRTGELFF. The CDR3 DNA sequence: TGTGCCAGCTCACCGATACAGCGCACCGGGGAGCTGTTTTTT.

Details on this clonotype: One base away lies a much larger clone, so this may be a sequencing read error. The chain employs TRBV6-1 and TRBJ2-7; D is ambiguous. The CDR3 is 11 residues long. Germline values: CDR1 MNHNS, CDR2 SASEGT. CDR3 DNA sequence: TGTGCCAGCAGTGGAGTCTACGAGCAGCACTTC. It yields the protein CASSGVYEQHF.

This clonotype has at least ten counts. The rearrangement uses TRBV5-1 and TRBJ1-4; no reliable D call. The CDR3 is made up of 14 amino acids. Per germline, CDR1 SGHRS and CDR2 YFSETQ. The V end was cut by 5 bases, the J end by 5 bases, with 13 bases between. CDR3 sequence reads: CASSHTAENEKLFF. For the CDR3, the DNA is TGCGCCAGCAGTCATACTGCGGAGAATGAAAAACTGTTTTTT. The whole variable domain, filled in from reference TRBV5-1 and TRBJ1-4, reads KAGVTQTPRYLIKTRGQQVTLSCSPISGHRSVSWYQQTPGQGLQFLFEYFSETQRNKGNFPGRFSGRQFSNSRSEMNVSTLELGDSALYLCASSHTAENEKLFFGSGTQLSVL.

This clonotype was observed many times. The V call is TRBV20-1, the J call TRBJ1-2; 8 bases map to TRBD1. The CDR3 sequence is 13 residues long. From germline, CDR1 is DFQATT and CDR2 SNEGSKA (reference sequence). V was pared by 3 bases and J by 3 bases, with 3 bases of the junction left unmatched. The CDR3 region is CSASYRGDYGYTF. CDR3 DNA: TGCAGTGCTAGTTACAGGGGGGACTATGGCTACACCTTC.

The chain employs TRBV5-5 and TRBJ1-2; D perhaps matches TRBD1 (5 bases). Germline CDR1 and CDR2: SGHKS and YYEKEE (reference sequence). The V end was cut by 4 bases, the J end by 4 bases, with 29 bases between. CDR3 size: 19 residues. CDR3 in amino acids: CASSHPRGPGVRNFYGYTF. The CDR3 DNA is TGTGCCAGCAGCCACCCCCGGGGACCCGGAGTTCGTAACTTCTATGGCTACACCTTC. Combining the CDR3 with reference TRBV5-5 and TRBJ1-2 gives the whole variable domain DAGVTQSPTHLIKTRGQQVTLRCSPISGHKSVSWYQQVLGQGPQFIFQYYEKEERGRGNFPDRFSARQFPNYSSELNVNALLLGDSALYLCASSHPRGPGVRNFYGYTFGSGTRLTVV.

The sample holds many counts of this clonotype. J is TRBJ2-1 and V is TRBV10-3; 9 bases match TRBD1. The V segment lost 7 bases and the J segment 6 bases; nucleotides outside the gene matches: 10. In germline, CDR1 is ENHRY, CDR2 SYGVKD. The CDR3 has 15 residues. This CDR3 is CAINDPRDRVNEQFF. CDR3 coding DNA: TGTGCCATCAACGATCCTCGGGACAGGGTCAATGAGCAGTTCTTC.

A few counts support this clonotype. This chain uses TRBV7-6 with TRBJ2-3; possible D gene TRBD2, 6 bases. CDR3 length: 17 residues. Trimming took 11 bases from V and 6 from J, leaving 30 bases between them. Germline V gene lookup returns CDR1 SGHVS and CDR2 FNYEAQ. CDR3 sequence reads: CASGPEGGSTRGDTQYF. Here the CDR3 DNA reads TGTGCCTCCGGGCCAGAAGGAGGGAGCACCCGCGGTGATACGCAGTATTTT.

This clonotype came up many times. The gene calls are TRBV4-1 and TRBJ2-7; possibly TRBD2 for D (5 bases). V lost 3 bases and J lost 1, with 10 bases in between. The CDR3 runs 14 residues. CDR1 and CDR2 (germline): MGHRA, YSYEKL. The CDR3 is CASSQWELSYEQYF. In DNA, the CDR3 is TGCGCCAGCAGCCAGTGGGAGTTGTCCTACGAGCAGTACTTC.

This clonotype was seen at least ten times. The gene calls are TRBV6-1 and TRBJ2-7, with D possibly being TRBD1 (6 bases). Germline V gene lookup returns CDR1 MNHNS and CDR2 SASEGT. The CDR3 extends over 12 amino acids. The V end was cut by 5 bases, the J end by 6 bases, with 11 bases between. The CDR3 loop reads CASSRQDSEQYF. CDR3 DNA: TGTGCCAGCAGTAGACAGGACTCCGAGCAGTACTTC.

The gene calls are TRBV12-3 or TRBV12-4 and TRBJ2-3; 9 bases fit TRBD1. With V trimmed by 5 bases and J by 8 bases, 8 bases remained unmatched. The CDR3 has 14 residues. Written as DNA, the CDR3 is TGTGCCAGCAGTCCGACAGGGGGGGAGTTTACGCAGTATTTT. It specifies CASSPTGGEFTQYF.

This clonotype was seen a few times. This chain connects TRBV19 to TRBJ2-1, with TRBD2 identical over 10 bases. Germline V CDR1 and CDR2: LNHDA, SQIVND (reference sequence). Germline trimming cut 7 bases from V and 8 bases from J; bases unmatched to any gene: 11. The CDR3 covers 15 residues. CDR3 region: CASIGASGRRYEQFF. In DNA, the CDR3 is TGTGCCAGTATAGGGGCTAGCGGGAGAAGGTATGAGCAGTTCTTC.